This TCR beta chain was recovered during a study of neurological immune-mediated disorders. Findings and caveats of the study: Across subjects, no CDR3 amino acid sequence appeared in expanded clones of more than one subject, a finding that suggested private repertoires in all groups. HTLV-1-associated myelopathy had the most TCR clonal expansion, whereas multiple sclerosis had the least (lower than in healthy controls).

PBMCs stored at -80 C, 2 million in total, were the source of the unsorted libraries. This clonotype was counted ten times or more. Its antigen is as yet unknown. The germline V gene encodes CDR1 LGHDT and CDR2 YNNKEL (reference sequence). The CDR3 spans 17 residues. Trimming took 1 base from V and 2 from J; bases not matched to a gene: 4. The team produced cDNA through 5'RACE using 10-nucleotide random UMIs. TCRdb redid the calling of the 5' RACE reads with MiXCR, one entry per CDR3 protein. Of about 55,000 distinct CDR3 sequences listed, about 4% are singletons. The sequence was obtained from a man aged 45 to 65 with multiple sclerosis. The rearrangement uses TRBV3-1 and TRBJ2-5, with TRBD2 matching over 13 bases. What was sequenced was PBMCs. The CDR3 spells CASSQGTSGGGQETQYF. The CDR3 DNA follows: TGTGCCAGCAGCCAAGGGACTAGCGGGGGAGGGCAAGAGACCCAGTACTTC.